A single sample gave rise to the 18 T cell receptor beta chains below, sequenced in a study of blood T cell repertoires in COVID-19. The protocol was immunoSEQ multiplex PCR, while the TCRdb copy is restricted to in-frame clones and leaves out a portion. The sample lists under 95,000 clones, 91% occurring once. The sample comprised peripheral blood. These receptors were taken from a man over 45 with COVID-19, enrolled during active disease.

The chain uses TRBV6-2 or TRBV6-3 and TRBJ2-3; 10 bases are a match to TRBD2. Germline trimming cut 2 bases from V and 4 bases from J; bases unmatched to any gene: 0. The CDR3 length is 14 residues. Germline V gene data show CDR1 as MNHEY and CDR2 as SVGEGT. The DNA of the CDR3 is TGTGCCAGCAGTTACGGGACTAGCGCAGATACGCAGTATTTT. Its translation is CASSYGTSADTQYF.

The CDR3 nucleotides read TGTGCCAGCAGCTTGACTAGCGGGAGACACGAGCAGTACTTC. As protein: CASSLTSGRHEQYF. The chain joins TRBV13 to TRBJ2-7, with 12 nucleotides matching TRBD2. The V gene end was trimmed by 3 bases and the J gene end by 5 bases; junction bases not matched to a gene: 2. The CDR3 is made up of 14 amino acids. Germline CDR1 reads PRHDT; CDR2 reads FYEKMQ (reference sequence).

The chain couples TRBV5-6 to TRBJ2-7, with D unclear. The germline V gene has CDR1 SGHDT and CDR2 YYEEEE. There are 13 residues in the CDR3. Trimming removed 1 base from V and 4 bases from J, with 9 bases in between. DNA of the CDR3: TGTGCCAGCAGCTTGTGGCCTTTATACGAGCAGTACTTC. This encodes CASSLWPLYEQYF.

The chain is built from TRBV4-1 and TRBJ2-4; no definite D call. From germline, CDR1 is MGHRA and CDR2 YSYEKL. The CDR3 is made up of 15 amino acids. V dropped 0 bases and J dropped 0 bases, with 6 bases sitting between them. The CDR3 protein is CASSQDELAKNIQYF. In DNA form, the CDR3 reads TGCGCCAGCAGCCAAGATGAGTTAGCCAAAAACATTCAGTACTTC.

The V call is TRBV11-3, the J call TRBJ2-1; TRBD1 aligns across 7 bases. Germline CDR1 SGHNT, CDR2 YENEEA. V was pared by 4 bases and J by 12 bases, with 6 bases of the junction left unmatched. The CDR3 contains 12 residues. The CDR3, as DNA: TGTGCCAGCAGCTCCGGGACAGAAGGGCAGTTCTTC. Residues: CASSSGTEGQFF.

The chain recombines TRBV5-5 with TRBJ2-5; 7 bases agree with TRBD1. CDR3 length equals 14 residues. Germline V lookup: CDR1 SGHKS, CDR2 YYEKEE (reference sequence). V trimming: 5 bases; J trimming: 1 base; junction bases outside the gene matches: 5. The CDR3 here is CASSRRDSQETQYF. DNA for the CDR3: TGTGCCAGCAGTCGCCGGGACAGCCAAGAGACCCAGTACTTC.

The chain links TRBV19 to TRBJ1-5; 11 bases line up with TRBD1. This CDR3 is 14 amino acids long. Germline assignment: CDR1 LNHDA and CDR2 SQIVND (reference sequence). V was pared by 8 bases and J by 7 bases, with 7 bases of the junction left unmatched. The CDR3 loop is CASAGTGGRQPQHF. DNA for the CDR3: TGTGCCAGTGCCGGGACAGGGGGACGGCAGCCCCAGCATTTT.

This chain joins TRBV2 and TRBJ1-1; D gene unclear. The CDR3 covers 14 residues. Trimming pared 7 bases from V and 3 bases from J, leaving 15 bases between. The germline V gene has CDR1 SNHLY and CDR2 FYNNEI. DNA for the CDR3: TGTGCCAGCATAGAGGGAGATTGGGACACTGAAGCTTTCTTT. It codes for CASIEGDWDTEAFF.

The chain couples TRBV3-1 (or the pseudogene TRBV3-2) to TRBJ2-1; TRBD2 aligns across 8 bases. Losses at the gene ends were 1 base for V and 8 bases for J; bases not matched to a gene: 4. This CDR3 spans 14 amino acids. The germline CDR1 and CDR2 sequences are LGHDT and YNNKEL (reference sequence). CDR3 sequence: CASSQVGRGHEQFF. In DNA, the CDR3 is TGTGCCAGCAGCCAAGTCGGGAGGGGTCATGAGCAGTTCTTC.

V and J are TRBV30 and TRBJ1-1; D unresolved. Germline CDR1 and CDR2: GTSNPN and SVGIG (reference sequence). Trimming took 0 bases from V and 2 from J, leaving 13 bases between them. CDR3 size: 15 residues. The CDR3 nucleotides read TGTGCCTGGAGTGTACAATATCTAGAAAACACTGAAGCTTTCTTT. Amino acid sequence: CAWSVQYLENTEAFF.

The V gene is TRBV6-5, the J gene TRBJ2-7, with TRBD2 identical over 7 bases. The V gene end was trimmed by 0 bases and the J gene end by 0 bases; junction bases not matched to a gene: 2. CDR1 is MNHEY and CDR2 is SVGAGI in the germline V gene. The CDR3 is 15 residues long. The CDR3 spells CASSYSGGSSYEQYF. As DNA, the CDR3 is TGTGCCAGCAGTTACTCCGGCGGGAGCTCCTACGAGCAGTACTTC.

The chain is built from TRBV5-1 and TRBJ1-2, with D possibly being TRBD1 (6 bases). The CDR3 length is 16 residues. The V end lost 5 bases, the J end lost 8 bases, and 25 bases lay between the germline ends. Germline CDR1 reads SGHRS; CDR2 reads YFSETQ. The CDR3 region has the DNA TGCGCCAGCAGTCTTACGGGGGGCGCTTTAATTGAAGGCTACACCTTC. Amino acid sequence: CASSLTGGALIEGYTF.

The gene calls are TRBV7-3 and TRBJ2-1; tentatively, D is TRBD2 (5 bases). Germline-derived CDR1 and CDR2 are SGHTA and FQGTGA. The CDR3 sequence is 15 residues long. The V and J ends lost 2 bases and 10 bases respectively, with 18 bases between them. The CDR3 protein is CASSLAGRPPREQFF. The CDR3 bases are TGTGCCAGCAGCTTAGCGGGTCGACCCCCAAGGGAGCAGTTCTTC.

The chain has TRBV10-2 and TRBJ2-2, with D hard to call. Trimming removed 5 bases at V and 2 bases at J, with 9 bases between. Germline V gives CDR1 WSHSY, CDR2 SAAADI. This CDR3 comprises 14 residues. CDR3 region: CASSPTDNTGELFF. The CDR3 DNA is TGCGCCAGCAGTCCGACTGATAACACCGGGGAGCTGTTTTTT.

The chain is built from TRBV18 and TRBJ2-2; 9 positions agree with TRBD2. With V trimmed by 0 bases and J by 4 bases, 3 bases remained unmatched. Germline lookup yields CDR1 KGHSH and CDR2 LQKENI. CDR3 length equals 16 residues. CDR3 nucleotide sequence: TGTGCCAGCTCACCACCCCTAGCGGGGCCCACCGGGGAGCTGTTTTTT. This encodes CASSPPLAGPTGELFF.

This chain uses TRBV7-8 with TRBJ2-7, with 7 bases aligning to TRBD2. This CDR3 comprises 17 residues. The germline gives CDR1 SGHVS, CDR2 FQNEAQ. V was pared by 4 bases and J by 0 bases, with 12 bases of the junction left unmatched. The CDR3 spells CASSSSSRGSSSYEQYV. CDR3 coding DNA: TGTGCCAGCAGCTCATCTTCGCGGGGGAGTAGCTCCTACGAGCAGTACGTC.

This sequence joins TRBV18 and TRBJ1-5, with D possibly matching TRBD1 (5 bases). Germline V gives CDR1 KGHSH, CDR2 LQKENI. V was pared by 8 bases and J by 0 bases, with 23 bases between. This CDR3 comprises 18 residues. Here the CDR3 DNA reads TGTGCCAGCCCAAAGGCGCAGGGTTGGTCCTATAGCAATCAGCCCCAGCATTTT. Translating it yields CASPKAQGWSYSNQPQHF. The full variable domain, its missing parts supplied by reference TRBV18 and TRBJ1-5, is NAGVMQNPRHLVRRRGQEARLRCSPMKGHSHVYWYRQLPEEGLKFMVYLQKENIIDESGMPKERFSAEFPKEGPSILRIQQVVRGDSAAYFCASPKAQGWSYSNQPQHFGDGTRLSIL.

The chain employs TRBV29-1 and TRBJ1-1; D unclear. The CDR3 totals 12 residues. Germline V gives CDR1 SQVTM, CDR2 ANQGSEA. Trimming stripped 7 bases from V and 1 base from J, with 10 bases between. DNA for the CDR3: TGCAGCGGTGGAAGACAGAACACTGAAGCTTTCTTT. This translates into CSGGRQNTEAFF.